What follows are 7 T cell receptor beta chains derived from one specimen sequenced in a study of blood T cell repertoires in COVID-19. Using immunoSEQ multiplex PCR, the repertoire was profiled, and TCRdb retains in-frame clones only, with some absent. This sample has 170,000 or so clones; roughly 90% occur once, and the top ten carry 6% to 8.5%. The sequenced sample was PBMCs or T cells enriched from blood (not recorded which). Receptors were obtained from a woman aged 50 to 65 who had recovered from COVID-19.

This chain links TRBV19 with TRBJ2-3, with 10 bases fitting TRBD1. V lost 10 bases to trimming and J lost 4 bases; unmatched junction nucleotides: 14. CDR3 size: 16 residues. The germline CDR1 and CDR2 sequences are LNHDA and SQIVND (reference sequence). CDR3 coding DNA: TGTGCCACCCAACGCTGGGGGACAGGGGACGCAGATACGCAGTATTTT. It is translated as CATQRWGTGDADTQYF.

The chain carries TRBV5-5 and TRBJ2-3; a weak D match, TRBD2 (5 bases). Trimming took 2 bases from V and 0 from J, leaving 13 bases between them. Germline CDR1 SGHKS, CDR2 YYEKEE (reference sequence). This CDR3 contains 16 residues. For the CDR3, the DNA is TGTGCCAGCAGCTTAGGTACACTAGTTAGCACAGATACGCAGTATTTT. This sequence encodes CASSLGTLVSTDTQYF.

The V call is TRBV9, the J call TRBJ1-6; 10 bases are shared with TRBD1. V lost 0 bases and J lost 10; bases outside the gene matches: 7. CDR1 is SGDLS and CDR2 is YYNGEE in the germline V gene. The CDR3 has 16 amino acids. The CDR3 DNA sequence: TGTGCCAGCAGCGTAGGGTGGGGACAGGGGACCTCACCCCTCCACTTT. Protein product: CASSVGWGQGTSPLHF.

V and J are TRBV11-2 and TRBJ1-2; 7 nucleotides agree with TRBD1. This CDR3 region has 15 residues. V lost 1 base and J lost 7; bases outside the gene matches: 9. CDR1 is SGHAT, CDR2 FQNNGV, per germline. The DNA for the CDR3 is TGTGCCAGCAGCTTAGGATCCGGACAGGCGGCTGGCTACACCTTC. This sequence encodes CASSLGSGQAAGYTF.

V and J are TRBV4-2 and TRBJ2-3; 9 bases align to TRBD2. The CDR3 is made up of 16 amino acids. The trim removed 0 bases at V and 5 bases at J, leaving 6 bases unmatched. Germline V gene lookup returns CDR1 LGHNA and CDR2 YNFKEQ. CDR3 loop: CASSQEAGGALDTQYF. CDR3 DNA sequence: TGTGCCAGCAGCCAAGAAGCGGGGGGCGCCTTAGATACGCAGTATTTT.

The gene calls are TRBV19 and TRBJ1-2, with D hard to call. CDR1 is LNHDA and CDR2 is SQIVND in the germline V gene (reference sequence). Trimming removed 1 base from V and 4 bases from J, with 13 bases in between. The CDR3 spans 15 residues. The CDR3 DNA reads as TGTGCCAGTAGTATAGTTGGAGGTGGAATCTATGGCTACACCTTC. Its protein is CASSIVGGGIYGYTF.

The V and J genes are TRBV7-9 and TRBJ2-7; maybe TRBD1 (6 bases). Trimming removed 7 bases from V and 1 base from J, with 20 bases in between. Germline V gene sequence: CDR1 SEHNR, CDR2 FQNEAQ (reference sequence). The CDR3 covers 16 residues. CDR3 residues: CASTEWGGGQSYEQYF. The CDR3 DNA reads TGTGCCAGCACCGAGTGGGGTGGTGGACAGTCCTACGAGCAGTACTTC.